Sequencing of this TCR beta chain was carried out in a study of breast tumors, draining lymph nodes, adjacent tissues. This clonotype occurred many times. Its antigen is unknown. The CDR3 is 14 residues long. V dropped 4 bases and J dropped 3 bases, with 11 bases sitting between them. Germline loops: CDR1 LGHNA, CDR2 YNFKEQ. From the multiplex PCR reads, TCRdb called clonotypes with MiXCR, one entry per CDR3 protein. The table has roughly 80,000 distinct CDR3 sequences, roughly 20% seen once; the top ten hold 2% to 3%. Breast cancer patients provided tissue from their axillary draining lymph nodes. Study-level results: Data fit most tumor T cells coming from lymph node, expanding in tumor. Tumor TCR diversity was below lymph nodes but above nontumor tissue.

The V and J genes are TRBV4-2 and TRBJ2-3; D gene uncertain. The receptor was isolated from a female donor with breast cancer. Some clones in this sample may be carry-over from other donors' samples. The sample taken for sequencing was axillary lymph node tissue. The CDR3 protein is CASSLSDQTDTQYF. CDR3 nucleotides: TGTGCCAGCAGCCTTAGTGACCAGACAGATACGCAGTATTTT.